This passage covers 30 T cell receptor beta chains from one sample sequenced in a study of T-cell reconstitution after alpha-beta-depleted transplantation in children. Library preparation (for TCRbeta) was performed with unique molecular identifiers. MiXCR was run by TCRdb on the PCR reads, yielding one entry per CDR3 protein. The repertoire holds 200,000 to 250,000 distinct CDR3 sequences, with about 9.5% as singletons. The material was PBMCs from the stem cell graft donor, obtained from the stem cell graft. The receptors derive from a human donor who donated a stem cell graft to a child with acute lymphoblastic leukemia.

In this sample, this clonotype turned up a few times. The chain links TRBV7-6 to TRBJ2-2, with 10 positions matching TRBD2. V trimming: 0 bases; J trimming: 5 bases; junction bases outside the gene matches: 12. The CDR3 has 19 amino acids. Looked up from germline, CDR1 is SGHVS and CDR2 is FNYEAQ. CDR3 sequence: CASSLADSGGAASTGELFF. In DNA, the CDR3 is TGTGCCAGCAGCTTAGCGGACAGCGGGGGGGCCGCGAGTACCGGGGAGCTGTTTTTT.

This clonotype was observed a handful of times. The chain joins TRBV29-1 to TRBJ2-5; D ambiguous. V was clipped by 7 bases and J by 1 base, with 4 bases between them. The CDR3 is 10 amino acids. The germline V gene encodes CDR1 SQVTM and CDR2 ANQGSEA. Here the CDR3 DNA reads TGCAGCGCCTTCCAAGAGACCCAGTACTTC. It translates to CSAFQETQYF.

This clonotype was seen at least ten times. The chain is built from TRBV12-3 or TRBV12-4 and TRBJ2-7; D assignment may be TRBD1 or TRBD2 (5 bases each). The CDR3 has 14 amino acids. The V end lost 3 bases, the J end lost 3 bases, and 12 bases lay between the germline ends. The CDR3 DNA sequence: TGTGCCAGCAGTTTTCGGGGCTTCGGCTACGAGCAGTACTTC. Its protein product is CASSFRGFGYEQYF.

This clonotype was observed a handful of times. The chain carries TRBV20-1 and TRBJ1-2; a possible D gene is TRBD1 (5 bases). Germline assignment: CDR1 DFQATT and CDR2 SNEGSKA (reference sequence). Trimming removed 3 bases from V and 7 bases from J, with 21 bases in between. The CDR3 sequence is 15 residues long. CDR3 nucleotides: TGCAGTGCTAGGACTCCGGGCAGGGTACTTTCTGGCTACACCTTC. This gives the protein CSARTPGRVLSGYTF.

This clonotype was found a few times. The chain is built from TRBV19 and TRBJ2-1; D possibly corresponds to TRBD2 (6 bases). The CDR3 is 15 residues long. Germline CDR1 LNHDA, CDR2 SQIVND (reference sequence). The ends were cut back, 5 bases at V and 0 bases at J, with 11 bases in the middle. The CDR3, as DNA: TGTGCCAGTAGTTGGGACGGGAGCTCCTACAATGAGCAGTTCTTC. Protein sequence: CASSWDGSSYNEQFF.

The chain carries TRBV18 and TRBJ2-1; 7 bases are shared with TRBD1. CDR1 and CDR2 (germline): KGHSH, LQKENI. The CDR3 totals 17 residues. With V trimmed by 3 bases and J by 6 bases, 14 bases remained unmatched. Written as DNA, the CDR3 is TGTGCCAGCTCACCCATGACCCCTACAGGGGACCTCAATGAGCAGTTCTTC. Protein sequence: CASSPMTPTGDLNEQFF.

The chain combines TRBV20-1 with TRBJ2-7; 7 bases are a match to TRBD1. V gave up 0 bases and J gave up 6 bases; unmatched junction bases: 17. Germline loops: CDR1 DFQATT, CDR2 SNEGSKA (reference sequence). This CDR3 has 17 residues. DNA of the CDR3: TGCAGTGCTAGAGATATAGTGGAAACAGGGGCGGATTTCGAGCAGTACTTC. Translated: CSARDIVETGADFEQYF.

This clonotype was picked up many times. This chain joins TRBV5-1 and TRBJ1-2; D is uncertain. Germline V lookup: CDR1 SGHRS, CDR2 YFSETQ. CDR3 length: 12 residues. Trimming removed 2 bases at V and 8 bases at J, with 10 bases between. CDR3 in amino acids: CASSFSGEGYTF. CDR3 in DNA: TGCGCCAGCAGCTTTTCTGGCGAGGGCTACACCTTC.

The chain carries TRBV5-5 and TRBJ1-5; no firm D call. This CDR3 contains 16 residues. V shed 2 bases and J shed 3 bases, with 15 bases lying between them. CDR1 and CDR2 from the germline V gene are SGHKS and YYEKEE (reference sequence). CDR3 nucleotides: TGTGCCAGCAGCTTTGGACGGCGGGAGCCCAATCAGCCCCAGCATTTT. The encoded protein is CASSFGRREPNQPQHF.

The chain carries TRBV4-2 and TRBJ2-7; TRBD1 might be the D (5 bases). The CDR3 contains 13 residues. Germline V gives CDR1 LGHNA, CDR2 YNFKEQ. V was cut by 1 base and J by 3 bases, with 7 bases left in between. As DNA, the CDR3 is TGTGCCAGCAGCCAAGTCGACAGCTACGAGCAGTACTTC. It specifies CASSQVDSYEQYF.

This clonotype has at least ten counts. The genes are TRBV12-3 or TRBV12-4 and TRBJ2-7; D call uncertain. Trimming removed 3 bases from V and 0 bases from J, with 12 bases in between. This CDR3 is built from 15 residues. CDR3 region: CASSLSGRTSYEQYF. DNA for the CDR3: TGTGCCAGCAGTTTGTCGGGTCGGACCTCCTACGAGCAGTACTTC.

V is TRBV13 and J is TRBJ1-4, with D hard to call. The germline V gene encodes CDR1 PRHDT and CDR2 FYEKMQ (reference sequence). V was shortened by 4 bases and J by 8 bases, with 11 bases between the two germline ends. CDR3 length: 13 residues. This chain's CDR3 is CASSWFRGEKLFF. For the CDR3, the DNA is TGTGCCAGCAGCTGGTTTCGAGGGGAAAAACTGTTTTTT.

This clonotype occurred many times. This chain links TRBV29-1 with TRBJ1-1; D might be TRBD1 (6 bases). This CDR3 is built from 12 residues. V dropped 7 bases and J dropped 1 base, with 10 bases sitting between them. Germline-derived CDR1 and CDR2 are SQVTM and ANQGSEA. CDR3 region: CSGQTGNTEAFF. In DNA, the CDR3 is TGCAGCGGTCAGACAGGGAACACTGAAGCTTTCTTT.

This clonotype has ten or more counts. The V and J genes are TRBV27 and TRBJ2-5, with TRBD2 identical over 13 bases. Germline V gives CDR1 MNHEY, CDR2 SMNVEV (reference sequence). This CDR3 comprises 14 residues. Trimming cost V 10 bases and J 5 bases; bases outside gene matches: 7. CDR3 sequence reads: CATRTSGGAETQYF. The CDR3 nucleotides are TGTGCCACCAGAACTAGCGGGGGGGCCGAGACCCAGTACTTC.

The V and J genes are TRBV29-1 and TRBJ1-1; D gene unclear. CDR3 length: 14 amino acids. Trimming shortened V by 4 bases and J by 1 base, and 13 bases separated the two germline ends. Germline V gives CDR1 SQVTM, CDR2 ANQGSEA. This CDR3 reads CSVGVKPPNTEAFF. DNA for the CDR3: TGCAGCGTTGGAGTCAAGCCCCCGAACACTGAAGCTTTCTTT.

This clonotype was picked up many times. The rearrangement links TRBV12-3 or TRBV12-4 to TRBJ2-7, with D perhaps TRBD2 (7 bases). The V end was cut by 3 bases, the J end by 7 bases, with 25 bases between. This CDR3 is built from 17 residues. The CDR3 region has the DNA TGTGCCAGCAGTTTGGGTATGGGGGGGGCCCCTTCTCGTGAGCAGTACTTC. Residues: CASSLGMGGAPSREQYF.

This clonotype was counted a few times. The rearrangement joins TRBV5-1 to TRBJ1-1; weak D call: TRBD1 (5 bases). The CDR3 extends over 14 amino acids. The V gene lost 3 bases and the J gene lost 6 bases, with 15 bases spanning the gap. Germline CDR1 is SGHRS and CDR2 is YFSETQ. CDR3 bases: TGCGCCAGCAGCTGGGCGCCTTGGGGGTCTGAAGCTTTCTTT. The encoded protein is CASSWAPWGSEAFF.

This clonotype has at least ten counts. The chain links TRBV5-1 to TRBJ2-7; 9 bases map to TRBD1. The trim removed 2 bases at V and 5 bases at J, leaving 8 bases unmatched. The CDR3 has 15 residues. From germline, CDR1 is SGHRS and CDR2 YFSETQ. This chain's CDR3 is CASSLSGQGVDEQYF. The CDR3 region has the DNA TGCGCCAGCAGCTTATCGGGACAGGGTGTGGACGAGCAGTACTTC.

This clonotype was recorded a few times. The chain is built from TRBV7-9 and TRBJ1-1; D ambiguous. V lost 11 bases and J lost 1, with 14 bases in between. The CDR3 contains 13 residues. Germline CDR1 is SEHNR and CDR2 is FQNEAQ (reference sequence). The CDR3 sequence is CAGSLGRNTEAFF. The CDR3 DNA sequence: TGTGCCGGATCCTTGGGAAGGAACACTGAAGCTTTCTTT. Using reference TRBV7-9 and TRBJ1-1 for the parts outside the CDR3, the full variable domain is DTGVSQNPRHKITKRGQNVTFRCDPISEHNRLYWYRQTLGQGPEFLTYFQNEAQLEKSRLLSDRFSAERPKGSFSTLEIQRTEQGDSAMYLCAGSLGRNTEAFFGQGTRLTVV.

This clonotype was observed a few times. The V gene is TRBV29-1, the J gene TRBJ1-5; 11 bases agree with TRBD1. The CDR3 spans 14 residues. The germline CDR1 and CDR2 sequences are SQVTM and ANQGSEA. J was trimmed by 0 bases and V by 6 bases; bases with no gene match: 1. This chain's CDR3 is CSVGQGASNQPQHF. DNA for the CDR3: TGCAGCGTCGGACAGGGGGCTAGCAATCAGCCCCAGCATTTT.

This chain uses TRBV5-1 with TRBJ1-1, with D maybe TRBD1 (5 bases). Trimming shortened V by 4 bases and J by 0 bases, and 10 bases separated the two germline ends. Germline CDR1 reads SGHRS; CDR2 reads YFSETQ. The CDR3 consists of 14 residues. In DNA form, the CDR3 reads TGCGCCAGCAGCGGGGGGACGTTGAACACTGAAGCTTTCTTT. Amino acid sequence: CASSGGTLNTEAFF.

The chain is built from TRBV7-8 and TRBJ1-2; the match to TRBD1 covers 10 bases. The CDR3 length is 16 residues. The V and J ends lost 5 bases and 5 bases, in that order; junction bases with no gene match: 11. Germline CDR1 and CDR2: SGHVS and FQNEAQ. CDR3 region: CASSPTGGTGVYGYTF. As DNA, the CDR3 is TGTGCCAGCAGCCCAACGGGTGGGACAGGGGTATATGGCTACACCTTC.

This clonotype was counted many times. The rearrangement links TRBV4-1 to TRBJ1-6; tentative D call: TRBD1 (6 bases). V was cut by 5 bases and J by 7 bases, with 15 bases left in between. Germline assignment: CDR1 MGHRA and CDR2 YSYEKL. The CDR3 loop spans 15 amino acids. The CDR3 here is CASSWNRVLNSPLHF. For the CDR3, the DNA is TGCGCCAGCAGCTGGAACAGGGTTCTGAATTCACCCCTCCACTTT.

This clonotype was counted many times. The chain combines TRBV15 with TRBJ2-1; D is unclear. The CDR3 runs to 13 residues. V lost 3 bases and J 4 bases, leaving 7 bases between the germline ends. Germline CDR1 is LNHNV and CDR2 is YYDKDF (reference sequence). The DNA of the CDR3 is TGTGCCACCAGCAGTCGACTTTACAATGAGCAGTTCTTC. It translates to CATSSRLYNEQFF.

This chain links TRBV27 with TRBJ1-1; the D gene is possibly TRBD1 (5 bases). Trimming took 3 bases from V and 4 from J, leaving 12 bases between them. CDR3 length: 14 amino acids. Per the germline V gene, CDR1 is MNHEY and CDR2 is SMNVEV (reference sequence). The CDR3 DNA is TGTGCCAGCAGTTTGGGAGGGGCGATCACTGAAGCTTTCTTT. Its translation: CASSLGGAITEAFF.

DNA for the CDR3: TGTGCCAGCAGCTTATCCTCGCGGGGGGGCTTCTATGGCTACACCTTC. Encoded protein: CASSLSSRGGFYGYTF. The chain uses TRBV7-9 and TRBJ1-2, with D possibly TRBD1 on 6 matching bases. The germline gives CDR1 SEHNR, CDR2 FQNEAQ (reference sequence). This CDR3 is built from 16 residues. Trimming shortened V by 2 bases and J by 4 bases, and 17 bases separated the two germline ends. The full variable domain, its missing parts supplied by reference TRBV7-9 and TRBJ1-2, is DTGVSQNPRHKITKRGQNVTFRCDPISEHNRLYWYRQTLGQGPEFLTYFQNEAQLEKSRLLSDRFSAERPKGSFSTLEIQRTEQGDSAMYLCASSLSSRGGFYGYTFGSGTRLTVV.

This clonotype was detected many times. The chain links TRBV24-1 to TRBJ1-2; D remains ambiguous. Germline V gene lookup returns CDR1 KGHDR and CDR2 SFDVKD. CDR3 length equals 13 residues. The V end was cut by 4 bases, the J end by 2 bases, with 7 bases between. CDR3 in DNA: TGTGCCACCAGTGAGAGAATAAACTATGGCTACACCTTC. This sequence encodes CATSERINYGYTF.

The CDR3 DNA is TGCGCCAGCAGCCAGCCCACAGGGGGCCTAAGGGATACGCAGTATTTT. Amino acids: CASSQPTGGLRDTQYF. The rearrangement joins TRBV4-1 to TRBJ2-3, with 9 bases fitting TRBD1. Germline loops: CDR1 MGHRA, CDR2 YSYEKL. The V and J ends lost 3 bases and 6 bases, in that order; junction bases with no gene match: 10. This CDR3 contains 16 residues.

This chain joins TRBV5-1 and TRBJ1-2; 9 bases fit TRBD1. V lost 4 bases, J lost 2 bases, and 9 bases stayed unmatched. CDR1 is SGHRS and CDR2 is YFSETQ in the germline V gene. The CDR3 spans 16 residues. CDR3 sequence (DNA): TGCGCCAGCAGCAGCGGACAGGGGATCGGGAACTATGGCTACACCTTC. Its protein product is CASSSGQGIGNYGYTF.

This clonotype came up many times. This chain uses TRBV25-1 with TRBJ1-1; no clear D. Looked up from germline, CDR1 is MGHDK and CDR2 is SYGVNS. This CDR3 region has 12 residues. Deletions cut 4 bases from V and 7 bases from J, with 10 bases between. CDR3 in amino acids: CASSGLFREAFF. The DNA of the CDR3 is TGTGCCAGCAGTGGGCTATTCCGTGAAGCTTTCTTT.